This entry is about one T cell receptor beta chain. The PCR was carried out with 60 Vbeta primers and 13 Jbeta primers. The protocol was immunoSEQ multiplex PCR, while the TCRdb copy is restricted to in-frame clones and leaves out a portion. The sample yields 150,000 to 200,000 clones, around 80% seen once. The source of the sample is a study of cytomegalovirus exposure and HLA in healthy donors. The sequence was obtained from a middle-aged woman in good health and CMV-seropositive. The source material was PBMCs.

CDR3 residues: CASSLSRNTEAFF. The CDR3 coding sequence is TGTGCCAGCAGCTTATCCAGGAACACTGAAGCTTTCTTT. The J gene is TRBJ1-1, the V gene TRBV7-3, with D hard to call. Germline V lookup: CDR1 SGHTA, CDR2 FQGTGA. V was pared by 2 bases and J by 1 base, with 5 bases between. The CDR3 extends over 13 amino acids.